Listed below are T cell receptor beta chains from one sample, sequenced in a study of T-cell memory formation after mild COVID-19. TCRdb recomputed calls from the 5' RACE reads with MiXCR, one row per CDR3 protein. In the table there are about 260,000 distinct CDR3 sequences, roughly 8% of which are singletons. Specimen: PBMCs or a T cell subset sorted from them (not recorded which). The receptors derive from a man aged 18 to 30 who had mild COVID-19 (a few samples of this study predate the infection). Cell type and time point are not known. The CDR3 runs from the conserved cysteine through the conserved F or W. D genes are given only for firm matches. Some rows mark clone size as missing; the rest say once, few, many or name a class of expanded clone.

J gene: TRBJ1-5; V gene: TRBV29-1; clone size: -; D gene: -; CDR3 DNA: TGCAGCGTTGGGCTTGCGGGGCTCGGGCAGCCCCAGCATTTT; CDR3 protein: CSVGLAGLGQPQHF
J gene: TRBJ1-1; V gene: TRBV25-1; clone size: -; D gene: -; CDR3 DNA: TGTGCCAGCCAAACGGGGGGGAGCATGAACACTGAAGCTTTCTTT; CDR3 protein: CASQTGGSMNTEAFF
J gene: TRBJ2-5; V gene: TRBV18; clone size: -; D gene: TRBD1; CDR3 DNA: TGTGCCAGCTCACCCCCGACAGGGGGCGAGACCCAGTACTTC; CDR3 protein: CASSPPTGGETQYF
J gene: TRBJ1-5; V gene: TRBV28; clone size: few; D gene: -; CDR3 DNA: TGTGCCAGCAACCCGACACTGCAGCCCCAGCATTTT; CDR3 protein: CASNPTLQPQHF
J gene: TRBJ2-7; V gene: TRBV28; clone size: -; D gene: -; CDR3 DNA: TGTGCCAGCAGTACCCAAGGGCCGTTCGGGCAGTACTTC; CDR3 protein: CASSTQGPFGQYF
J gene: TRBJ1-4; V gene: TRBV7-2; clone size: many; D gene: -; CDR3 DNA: TGTGCCAGCAGCTTAGCCCCGCAGAGGGCAACTAATGAAAAACTGTTTTTT; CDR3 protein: CASSLAPQRATNEKLFF
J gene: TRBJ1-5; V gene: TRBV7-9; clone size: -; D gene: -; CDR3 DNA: TGTGCCAGCAGCCCCGGGGAGACCATGTTGCAGCCCCAGCATTTT; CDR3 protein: CASSPGETMLQPQHF
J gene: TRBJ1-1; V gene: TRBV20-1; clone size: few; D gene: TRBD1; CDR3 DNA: TGCAGTGCTAGAAGCCCCCAGGGGGCTGACACTGAAGCTTTCTTT; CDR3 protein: CSARSPQGADTEAFF
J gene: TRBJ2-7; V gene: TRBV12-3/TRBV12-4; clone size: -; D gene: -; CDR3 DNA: TGTGCCAGCAGTTACCCGGACATAACCTACGAGCAGTACTTC; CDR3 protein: CASSYPDITYEQYF
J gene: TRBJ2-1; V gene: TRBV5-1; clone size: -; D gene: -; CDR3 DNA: TGCGCCAGCAGCTTGGTGGGGGGGCCTTACAATGAGCAGTTCTTC; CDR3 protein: CASSLVGGPYNEQFF
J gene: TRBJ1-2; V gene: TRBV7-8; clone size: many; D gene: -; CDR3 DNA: TGTGCCAGCACCTTACTCCAGGGCCCCTCCTATGGCTACACCTTC; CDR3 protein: CASTLLQGPSYGYTF
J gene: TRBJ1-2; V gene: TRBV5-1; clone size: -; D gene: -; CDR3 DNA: TGCGCCAGCAGCTCGGATGGCAGGGTAGGCTACACCTTC; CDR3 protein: CASSSDGRVGYTF
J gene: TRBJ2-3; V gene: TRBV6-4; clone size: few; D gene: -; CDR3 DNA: TGTGCCAGCAGTCCGATGGGGGGCACAGATACGCAGTATTTT; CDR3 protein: CASSPMGGTDTQYF
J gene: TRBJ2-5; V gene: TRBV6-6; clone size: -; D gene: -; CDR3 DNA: TGTGCCAGCAGGCAAGAGACCCAGTACTTC; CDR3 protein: CASRQETQYF
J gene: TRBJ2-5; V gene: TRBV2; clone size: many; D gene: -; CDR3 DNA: TGTGCCAGCAGTGTGGGGGAAGAGACCCAGTACTTC; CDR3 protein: CASSVGEETQYF
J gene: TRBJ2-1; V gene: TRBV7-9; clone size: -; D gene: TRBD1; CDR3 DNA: TGTGCCAGCAGCTCCTTAGCCGGGACAGTATCTGAGCAGTTCTTC; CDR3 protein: CASSSLAGTVSEQFF
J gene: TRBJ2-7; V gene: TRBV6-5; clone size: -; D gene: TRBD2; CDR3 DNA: TGTGCCAGCAAGACTAGCGCCAACTCCTACGAGCAGTACTTC; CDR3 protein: CASKTSANSYEQYF
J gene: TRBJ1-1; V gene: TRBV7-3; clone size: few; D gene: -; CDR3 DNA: TGTGCCAGCAGCTTAATCCAGGGCACTGAAGCTTTCTTT; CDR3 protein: CASSLIQGTEAFF
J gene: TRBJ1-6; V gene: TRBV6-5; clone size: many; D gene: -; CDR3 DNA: TGTGCCAGCAGGCGCCGCGGCAAGACATCTACGAATTCACCCCTCCACTTT; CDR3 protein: CASRRRGKTSTNSPLHF
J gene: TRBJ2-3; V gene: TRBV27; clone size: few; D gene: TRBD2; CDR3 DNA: TGTGCCAGCAGTTACCTTAGCGGGGCCGGGGCAGATACGCAGTATTTT; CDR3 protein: CASSYLSGAGADTQYF
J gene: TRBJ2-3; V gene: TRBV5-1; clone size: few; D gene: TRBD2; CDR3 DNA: TGCGCCAGCAGCTCCCCAGCGGGGGGTCTTACCACAGATACGCAGTATTTT; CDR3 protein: CASSSPAGGLTTDTQYF
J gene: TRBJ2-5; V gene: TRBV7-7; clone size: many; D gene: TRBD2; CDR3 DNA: TGTGCCAGCAGCCTCGGACTAGCAGGCGCGACCCAGTACTTC; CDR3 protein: CASSLGLAGATQYF
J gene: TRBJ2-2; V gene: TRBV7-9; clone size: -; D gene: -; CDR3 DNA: TGTGCCAGCAGCTTGGGCAGGATCGGGGGGCCCGGGGAGCTGTTTTTT; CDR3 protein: CASSLGRIGGPGELFF
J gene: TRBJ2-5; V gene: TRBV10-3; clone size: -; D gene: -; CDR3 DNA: TGTGCCATGCGGGGAGACAGACAAGAGACCCAGTACTTC; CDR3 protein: CAMRGDRQETQYF
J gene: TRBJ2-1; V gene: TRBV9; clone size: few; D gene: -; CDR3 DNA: TGTGCCAGCAGCGTAGAAGAAGAAGGGAGTCCCTACAATGAGCAGTTCTTC; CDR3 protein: CASSVEEEGSPYNEQFF
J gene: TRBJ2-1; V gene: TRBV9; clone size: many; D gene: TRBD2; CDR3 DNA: TGTGCCAGCAGCGCCCGTGGGACTACCCTCCGCTATTACAATGAGCAGTTCTTC; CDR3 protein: CASSARGTTLRYYNEQFF
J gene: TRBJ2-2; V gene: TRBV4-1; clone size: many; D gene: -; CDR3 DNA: TGCGCCAGCAGCCTAAGGAGTTCCGGGGAGCTGTTTTTT; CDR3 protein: CASSLRSSGELFF